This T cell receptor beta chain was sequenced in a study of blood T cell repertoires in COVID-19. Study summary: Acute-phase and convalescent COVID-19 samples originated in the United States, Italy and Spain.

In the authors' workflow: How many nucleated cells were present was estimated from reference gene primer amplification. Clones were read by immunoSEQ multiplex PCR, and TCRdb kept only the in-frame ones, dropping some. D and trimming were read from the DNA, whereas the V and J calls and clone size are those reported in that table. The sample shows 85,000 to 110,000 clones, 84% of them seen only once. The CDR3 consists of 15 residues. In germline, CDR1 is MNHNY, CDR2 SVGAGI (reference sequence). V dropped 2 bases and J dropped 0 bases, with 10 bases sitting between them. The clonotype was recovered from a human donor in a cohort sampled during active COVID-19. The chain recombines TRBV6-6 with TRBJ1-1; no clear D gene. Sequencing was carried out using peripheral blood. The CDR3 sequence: CASSYGVGVNTEAFF. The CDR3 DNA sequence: TGTGCCAGCAGTTACGGAGTGGGAGTGAACACTGAAGCTTTCTTT.